This is a list of T cell receptor beta chains from one sample in a study of blood T cell repertoires in COVID-19. Assay: immunoSEQ multiplex PCR; the TCRdb copy retains only in-frame clones and omits some. The sample holds about 240,000 clones, roughly 80% seen once. Sequencing was carried out using peripheral blood. These receptors all come from a woman under 30 with acute or convalescent COVID-19. Each CDR3 is given with its conserved first and last residue. The order of the fields is D gene, V gene, clone size, J gene, CDR3 DNA, CDR3 protein. A D gene is named only where the DNA matches it firmly. Size tells how often a clone was seen (once, few, many) or the class of an expanded clone, and some rows leave it out.

D gene: NA; V gene: TRBV5-1; clone size: once; J gene: TRBJ1-6; CDR3 DNA: TGCGCCAGCAGCTACGGGACCGGGACAAGCCCCTTAGCCCTCCACTTT; CDR3 protein: CASSYGTGTSPLALHF
D gene: TRBD2; V gene: TRBV7-6; clone size: NA; J gene: TRBJ2-7; CDR3 DNA: TGTGCCAGCAGCTCGCCGACCGATCGAGCGGGAGGCTACGAGCAGTACTTC; CDR3 protein: CASSSPTDRAGGYEQYF
D gene: NA; V gene: TRBV2; clone size: few; J gene: TRBJ2-2; CDR3 DNA: TGTGCCAGCAGTGAGGAAAGCGGAGCAATCACCGGGGAGCTGTTTTTT; CDR3 protein: CASSEESGAITGELFF
D gene: NA; V gene: TRBV6-5; clone size: few; J gene: TRBJ2-5; CDR3 DNA: TGTGCCAGCAGTTACTCACAGGGCCAGGGTCCGACCCAGTACTTC; CDR3 protein: CASSYSQGQGPTQYF
D gene: NA; V gene: TRBV12-3/TRBV12-4; clone size: NA; J gene: TRBJ1-1; CDR3 DNA: TGTGCCAGCAGTCCCCCAGGAGGTACTGAAGCTTTCTTT; CDR3 protein: CASSPPGGTEAFF
D gene: NA; V gene: TRBV6-5; clone size: NA; J gene: TRBJ2-1; CDR3 DNA: TGTGCCACCATAGCGGCCAGCTCCTACAATGAGCAGTTCTTC; CDR3 protein: CATIAASSYNEQFF
D gene: TRBD1; V gene: TRBV11-1; clone size: once; J gene: TRBJ1-2; CDR3 DNA: TGTGCCAGCAGCTTACTTTCAGGGGGCAAAGATGGCTACACCTTC; CDR3 protein: CASSLLSGGKDGYTF
D gene: NA; V gene: TRBV7-2; clone size: NA; J gene: TRBJ2-3; CDR3 DNA: TGTGCCAGCAGCTTAGTAGCAGATACGCAGTATTTT; CDR3 protein: CASSLVADTQYF
D gene: NA; V gene: TRBV4-3; clone size: few; J gene: TRBJ2-5; CDR3 DNA: TGCGCCAGCAGCCAAGGGGTAGGCGGACAAGAGACCCAGTACTTC; CDR3 protein: CASSQGVGGQETQYF
D gene: NA; V gene: TRBV19; clone size: once; J gene: TRBJ1-5; CDR3 DNA: TGTGCCAGTAGCGACAGGATGGGCAATCAGCCCCAGCATTTT; CDR3 protein: CASSDRMGNQPQHF
D gene: NA; V gene: TRBV6-2/TRBV6-3; clone size: NA; J gene: TRBJ2-5; CDR3 DNA: TGTGCCAGCAGTTTCCCGCTTGGGGGCGGAAAAGAGTCCCAGTACTTC; CDR3 protein: CASSFPLGGGKESQYF
D gene: TRBD1; V gene: TRBV6-5; clone size: few; J gene: TRBJ1-2; CDR3 DNA: TGTGCCAGCAGTTACACCACAGGGGGAAACTATGGCTACACCTTC; CDR3 protein: CASSYTTGGNYGYTF
D gene: NA; V gene: TRBV3-1/TRBV3-2; clone size: few; J gene: TRBJ1-1; CDR3 DNA: TGTGCCAGCAGCCAATATTGGGCGAACACTGAAGCTTTCTTT; CDR3 protein: CASSQYWANTEAFF
D gene: TRBD1; V gene: TRBV6-2/TRBV6-3; clone size: NA; J gene: TRBJ2-7; CDR3 DNA: TGTGCCAGCAGCGGACAGGGGCTTCTTTCCTACGAGCAGTACTTC; CDR3 protein: CASSGQGLLSYEQYF
D gene: NA; V gene: TRBV15; clone size: NA; J gene: TRBJ2-5; CDR3 DNA: TGTGCCACCAGCAGAGACAGGGGGGAACGGTACTTC; CDR3 protein: CATSRDRGERYF
D gene: TRBD1; V gene: TRBV10-3; clone size: NA; J gene: TRBJ2-7; CDR3 DNA: TGTGCCATCAGTGGGGACAGGGTAGATACCTACGAGCAGTACTTC; CDR3 protein: CAISGDRVDTYEQYF
D gene: TRBD1; V gene: TRBV15; clone size: NA; J gene: TRBJ2-7; CDR3 DNA: TGTGCCACCAGCAGTTGGGACAGTGCCTACGAGCAGTACTTC; CDR3 protein: CATSSWDSAYEQYF
D gene: TRBD1; V gene: TRBV28; clone size: NA; J gene: TRBJ1-4; CDR3 DNA: TGTGCCAGCAGAATGGGACAGGAAAAACTGTTTTTT; CDR3 protein: CASRMGQEKLFF
D gene: TRBD2; V gene: TRBV6-5; clone size: NA; J gene: TRBJ2-7; CDR3 DNA: TGTGCCAGCAGACTAGCGGTCTCCTACGAGCAGTACTTC; CDR3 protein: CASRLAVSYEQYF
D gene: NA; V gene: TRBV25-1; clone size: NA; J gene: TRBJ1-3; CDR3 DNA: TGTGCCAGCAGTGAATCCGGGTCCGGCACCATATATTTT; CDR3 protein: CASSESGSGTIYF
D gene: TRBD2; V gene: TRBV7-8; clone size: NA; J gene: TRBJ2-1; CDR3 DNA: TGTGCCAGCAGCCCAAATAGCGGGAGGTACAATGAGCAGTTCTTC; CDR3 protein: CASSPNSGRYNEQFF
D gene: TRBD2; V gene: TRBV5-4; clone size: NA; J gene: TRBJ2-1; CDR3 DNA: TGTGCCAGCAGCTGGGGCGGGGGGGGACAGAACAATGAGCAGTTCTTC; CDR3 protein: CASSWGGGGQNNEQFF
D gene: TRBD2; V gene: TRBV7-6; clone size: NA; J gene: TRBJ2-1; CDR3 DNA: TGTGCCAGCAGCGCCCGACTAGCGGGAGGAGGGGATGAGCAGTTCTTC; CDR3 protein: CASSARLAGGGDEQFF
D gene: NA; V gene: TRBV3-1/TRBV3-2; clone size: NA; J gene: TRBJ1-5; CDR3 DNA: TGTGCCAGCAGCCAGGGGGGTGTTCGGAATCAGCCCCAGCATTTT; CDR3 protein: CASSQGGVRNQPQHF
D gene: NA; V gene: TRBV5-6; clone size: NA; J gene: TRBJ2-3; CDR3 DNA: TGTGCCAGCAGCTTGGTTGCAGGGGGCACAGATACGCAGTATTTT; CDR3 protein: CASSLVAGGTDTQYF
D gene: TRBD1; V gene: TRBV13; clone size: NA; J gene: TRBJ1-2; CDR3 DNA: TGTGCCAGCAGCTCCTCCGGGACAGGGGGCTTCGGTTATGGCTACACCTTC; CDR3 protein: CASSSSGTGGFGYGYTF
D gene: TRBD2; V gene: TRBV3-1/TRBV3-2; clone size: NA; J gene: TRBJ2-1; CDR3 DNA: TGTGCCAGCAGCCCTTCCGGGACTAGCGGGAGTGGTGAGCAGTTCTTC; CDR3 protein: CASSPSGTSGSGEQFF
D gene: NA; V gene: TRBV7-9; clone size: once; J gene: TRBJ1-1; CDR3 DNA: TGTGCCAGCAGCCTGCTGGGGGGAAGCACTGAAGCTTTCTTT; CDR3 protein: CASSLLGGSTEAFF
D gene: TRBD1; V gene: TRBV9; clone size: NA; J gene: TRBJ1-1; CDR3 DNA: TGTGCCAGCAGCGAAGACAGGGAGGTCACTGAAGCTTTCTTT; CDR3 protein: CASSEDREVTEAFF
D gene: NA; V gene: TRBV11-2; clone size: NA; J gene: TRBJ1-2; CDR3 DNA: TGTGCCAGCAGCTCAACCCTGTCGGGTGGCTACACCTTC; CDR3 protein: CASSSTLSGGYTF
D gene: NA; V gene: TRBV27; clone size: many; J gene: TRBJ1-1; CDR3 DNA: TGTGCCAGCAGTTTATGGGGGGTTAACACTGAAGCTTTCTTT; CDR3 protein: CASSLWGVNTEAFF
D gene: NA; V gene: TRBV6-5; clone size: NA; J gene: TRBJ2-1; CDR3 DNA: TGTGCCAGCAGTTACCTAGACTGGGATGAGCAGTTCTTC; CDR3 protein: CASSYLDWDEQFF
D gene: TRBD1; V gene: TRBV28; clone size: NA; J gene: TRBJ1-2; CDR3 DNA: TGTGCCAGCAGTTGGGGAACAGGGGCATCCTATGGCTACACCTTC; CDR3 protein: CASSWGTGASYGYTF
D gene: NA; V gene: TRBV19; clone size: NA; J gene: TRBJ2-7; CDR3 DNA: TGTGCCAGTAGTATTTTCGGAGGGGCATCCTACGAGCAGTACTTC; CDR3 protein: CASSIFGGASYEQYF
D gene: NA; V gene: TRBV5-1; clone size: NA; J gene: TRBJ1-4; CDR3 DNA: TGCGCCAGCAGCTTGGGGCAGAATAATGAAAAACTGTTTTTT; CDR3 protein: CASSLGQNNEKLFF